Shown below are 19 T cell receptor beta chains from a single sample sequenced in a study of blood T cell repertoires in COVID-19. Assay used: immunoSEQ multiplex PCR; TCRdb lists only in-frame clones, some missing. Of 100,000 to 150,000 clones listed, around 79% were seen once; the top ten hold under 3%. Sequencing was carried out using peripheral blood. The receptors derive from a man in his sixties or seventies with acute or convalescent COVID-19.

This chain connects TRBV5-1 to TRBJ1-4, with 11 bases that match TRBD1. This CDR3 contains 17 residues. V was pared by 1 base and J by 4 bases, with 6 bases of the junction left unmatched. From germline, CDR1 is SGHRS and CDR2 YFSETQ. DNA for the CDR3: TGCGCCAGCAGCTTGTCCGGGACAGGGGGTGGTAATGAAAAACTGTTTTTT. Protein sequence: CASSLSGTGGGNEKLFF.

This clone has only one observation. The chain uses TRBV29-1 and TRBJ1-2; the D gene is possibly TRBD1 (5 bases). The V end lost 3 bases, the J end lost 4 bases, and 15 bases lay between the germline ends. CDR1 SQVTM and CDR2 ANQGSEA come from the germline V gene. The CDR3 loop spans 14 amino acids. CDR3 residues: CSVDPQGTTYGYTF. CDR3 coding DNA: TGCAGCGTTGACCCCCAGGGCACAACCTATGGCTACACCTTC.

The chain employs TRBV6-1 and TRBJ1-2; perhaps TRBD1 as D (5 bases). From germline, CDR1 is MNHNS and CDR2 SASEGT. V was shortened by 1 base and J by 4 bases, with 19 bases between the two germline ends. The CDR3 consists of 17 residues. The CDR3 DNA sequence: TGTGCCAGCAGTGAAGGTTCGGGGGGAACGGCGATCTATGGCTACACCTTC. This codes for CASSEGSGGTAIYGYTF.

The V call is TRBV14, the J call TRBJ1-2; D is unresolved. This CDR3 spans 15 amino acids. V was clipped by 0 bases and J by 2 bases, with 10 bases between them. CDR1 and CDR2 (germline): SGHDN, FVKESK. CDR3 nucleotides: TGTGCCAGCAGCCAAGACCTCGGGAGAAACTATGGCTACACCTTC. Protein: CASSQDLGRNYGYTF.

The chain employs TRBV5-1 and TRBJ1-2; weak D call: TRBD1 (6 bases). V lost 1 base to trimming and J lost 5 bases, with 15 bases between them. The CDR3 sequence is 15 residues long. CDR1 and CDR2 from the germline V gene are SGHRS and YFSETQ. CDR3 sequence reads: CASSLSSGAQYGYTF. CDR3 nucleotides: TGCGCCAGCAGCTTGTCGTCAGGGGCCCAATATGGCTACACCTTC.

This clone came up a few times. The chain combines TRBV9 with TRBJ1-2, with a possible D match to TRBD1 (5 bases). Trimming shortened V by 0 bases and J by 2 bases, and 8 bases separated the two germline ends. This CDR3 contains 14 residues. Germline CDR1 reads SGDLS; CDR2 reads YYNGEE. CDR3 protein: CASSVEEGNYGYTF. CDR3 coding DNA: TGTGCCAGCAGCGTAGAGGAGGGGAACTATGGCTACACCTTC.

This chain connects TRBV5-1 to TRBJ1-1; 7 nucleotides line up with TRBD1. CDR1 and CDR2 (germline): SGHRS, YFSETQ. The CDR3 runs 18 residues. The ends lost 2 bases at V and 0 bases at J; junction bases unmatched: 13. The CDR3 bases are TGCGCCAGCAGCTTTGGCCGGACAGGACCCCTTTTGAACACTGAAGCTTTCTTT. Translated: CASSFGRTGPLLNTEAFF.

This clone was detected once. This rearrangement joins TRBV18 to TRBJ1-6; D not resolved. V lost 3 bases to trimming and J lost 0 bases, with 9 bases between them. This CDR3 is built from 16 residues. From germline, CDR1 is KGHSH and CDR2 LQKENI. Here the CDR3 reads CASSPGVSSYNSPLHF. CDR3 bases: TGTGCCAGCTCACCCGGGGTCAGCTCCTATAATTCACCCCTCCACTTT.

This clone has just a few counts. The genes are TRBV2 and TRBJ2-7; unclear D gene. Trimming removed 7 bases from V and 3 bases from J, with 13 bases in between. CDR3 length equals 13 residues. Germline lookup yields CDR1 SNHLY and CDR2 FYNNEI. DNA for the CDR3: TGTGCCAGCATGAGACAAGTACGCTACGAGCAGTACTTC. Translation gives CASMRQVRYEQYF.

The chain joins TRBV7-3 to TRBJ2-5; TRBD2 might be the D (5 bases). Germline CDR1 is SGHTA and CDR2 is FQGTGA. The CDR3 length is 17 residues. V gave up 2 bases and J gave up 2 bases, with 18 bases separating them. For the CDR3, the DNA is TGTGCCAGCAGCTTATTACCGGGGAGCAGCCTTCAAGAGACCCAGTACTTC. Amino acids: CASSLLPGSSLQETQYF.

The chain employs TRBV21-1 and TRBJ1-1; no DNA check was done on the table's D call, TRBD1. TRBV21-1 has pseudogene status. The CDR3 length is 15 residues. This CDR3 is CASSINAGRNTEAFF. The CDR3 DNA reads as TGTGCCAGCAGTATCAATGCAGGGCGGAACACTGAAGCTTTCTTT.

This clone showed up just a few times. V usage is TRBV19 and J usage is TRBJ2-5, with 12 bases identical to TRBD2. The CDR3 contains 17 residues. Germline V gene sequence: CDR1 LNHDA, CDR2 SQIVND (reference sequence). Trimming cost V 5 bases and J 4 bases; bases outside gene matches: 11. DNA of the CDR3: TGTGCCAGTAGTCCTAGCGGGGGGGCCCGGGCTGGAGAGACCCAGTACTTC. Its protein product is CASSPSGGARAGETQYF.

This clone was observed a few times. This chain links TRBV6-1 with TRBJ1-2; no firm D call. CDR3 length: 14 residues. The ends were cut back, 5 bases at V and 7 bases at J, with 17 bases in the middle. Germline assignment: CDR1 MNHNS and CDR2 SASEGT. The CDR3 loop is CASSYSDLEGGYTF. Here the CDR3 DNA reads TGTGCCAGCAGTTATTCTGACCTCGAGGGTGGCTACACCTTC.

This chain connects TRBV5-1 to TRBJ1-1, with 8 bases that match TRBD1. There are 15 residues in the CDR3. Germline V lookup: CDR1 SGHRS, CDR2 YFSETQ. The trim removed 4 bases at V and 1 base at J, leaving 6 bases unmatched. In DNA form, the CDR3 reads TGCGCCAGCAGCCCCGCCGGGACAGGGAACACTGAAGCTTTCTTT. Protein sequence: CASSPAGTGNTEAFF.

V usage is TRBV5-4 and J usage is TRBJ1-5; TRBD1 is a possible D gene (5 bases). From germline, CDR1 is SGHNT and CDR2 YYREEE (reference sequence). CDR3 length: 13 amino acids. V was shortened by 4 bases and J by 4 bases, with 9 bases between the two germline ends. The CDR3 DNA sequence: TGTGCCAGCAGCCCGGGACTGAATCAGCCCCAGCATTTT. Protein product: CASSPGLNQPQHF.

The V gene is TRBV7-3, the J gene TRBJ1-2; 7 bases fit TRBD1. V lost 2 bases to trimming and J lost 8 bases; unmatched junction nucleotides: 8. Germline V gene data show CDR1 as SGHTA and CDR2 as FQGTGA. CDR3 length equals 14 residues. This CDR3 reads CASSLRWQGEGYTF. In nucleotides, the CDR3 is TGTGCCAGCAGCTTACGTTGGCAGGGGGAAGGCTACACCTTC.

This rearrangement joins TRBV5-5 to TRBJ1-2; no clear D. The germline V gene has CDR1 SGHKS and CDR2 YYEKEE (reference sequence). This CDR3 has 14 amino acids. V was trimmed by 2 bases and J by 4 bases, leaving 12 bases between them. CDR3 bases: TGTGCCAGCAGCTTTGTCTTCCCCAGCTATGGCTACACCTTC. Protein sequence: CASSFVFPSYGYTF.

This clone has only a few counts. V usage is TRBV5-5 and J usage is TRBJ1-2; TRBD1 matches at 11 bases. Germline trimming cut 4 bases from V and 5 bases from J; bases unmatched to any gene: 7. CDR1 is SGHKS and CDR2 is YYEKEE in the germline V gene (reference sequence). The length of the CDR3 is 15 residues. CDR3 loop: CASSKPGQGGYGYTF. CDR3 DNA: TGTGCCAGCAGCAAGCCGGGACAGGGGGGATATGGCTACACCTTC.

V is TRBV7-2 and J is TRBJ1-2; no firm D call. Germline values: CDR1 SGHTA, CDR2 FQGNSA. V was shortened by 5 bases and J by 6 bases, with 19 bases between the two germline ends. The CDR3 runs to 15 residues. The CDR3 here is CASSPVPTTMDGYTF. As DNA, the CDR3 is TGTGCCAGCAGCCCCGTGCCAACCACAATGGATGGCTACACCTTC.